Each of the 9 T cell receptor beta chains below was sequenced from the same sample in a study of blood T cell repertoires in COVID-19. The method was immunoSEQ multiplex PCR; TCRdb's version includes in-frame clones alone and lacks a portion of them. This table has roughly 150,000 clones, nearly 85% appearing once. Sequenced sample: PBMCs or T cells enriched from blood (not recorded which). The receptors here all came from a man in his forties or fifties in a cohort exposed to, infected with or recovered from COVID-19 (not recorded which).

V usage is TRBV5-6 and J usage is TRBJ2-7; 8 bases line up with TRBD1. The V gene's germline CDR1 is SGHDT and CDR2 YYEEEE. The CDR3 spans 14 residues. Unmatched junction bases numbered 10, after V lost 5 bases and J lost 6 bases. The DNA for the CDR3 is TGTGCCAGCAGTCTTGGACAGGGAAGATTCGAGCAGTACTTC. Amino acids: CASSLGQGRFEQYF.

In its sample, this clone was seen once. J is TRBJ1-5 and V is TRBV11-2; D possibly corresponds to TRBD1 (5 bases). Germline lookup yields CDR1 SGHAT and CDR2 FQNNGV. The length of the CDR3 is 14 residues. Trimming took 4 bases from V and 3 from J, leaving 10 bases between them. The CDR3, as DNA: TGTGCCAGCAGCTCGACAGATTTCAATCAGCCCCAGCATTTT. It translates to CASSSTDFNQPQHF.

The chain carries TRBV15 and TRBJ2-1; tentative D call: TRBD1 (5 bases). Germline V gene lookup returns CDR1 LNHNV and CDR2 YYDKDF (reference sequence). The CDR3 loop spans 14 amino acids. Trimming took off 2 bases at V and 4 bases at J, with 9 bases between the two ends. The CDR3 reads CATSRMTAYNEQFF. Written as DNA, the CDR3 is TGTGCCACCAGCAGAATGACAGCTTACAATGAGCAGTTCTTC.

The chain links TRBV14 to TRBJ2-3; 12 bases are shared with TRBD2. J lost 0 bases, V lost 4 bases, and 14 bases had no gene match. Germline V lookup: CDR1 SGHDN, CDR2 FVKESK. The CDR3 runs 20 residues. CDR3 protein: CASSPPSASGGAGSTDTQYF. The CDR3 DNA follows: TGTGCCAGCAGCCCGCCCTCAGCTAGCGGGGGGGCCGGGAGCACAGATACGCAGTATTTT.

The J gene is TRBJ2-1, the V gene TRBV4-1; TRBD1 is a possible D gene (6 bases). Trimming removed 11 bases at V and 2 bases at J, with 16 bases between. The CDR3 is made up of 14 amino acids. Germline V gene data show CDR1 as MGHRA and CDR2 as YSYEKL. CDR3 region: CAASTGLTYNEQFF. CDR3 nucleotide sequence: TGCGCCGCGAGCACAGGGTTGACCTACAATGAGCAGTTCTTC.

The chain has TRBV19 and TRBJ1-5; 9 positions match TRBD1. The CDR3 extends over 15 amino acids. J lost 6 bases, V lost 5 bases, and 8 bases had no gene match. The germline gives CDR1 LNHDA, CDR2 SQIVND (reference sequence). The CDR3 protein is CASSRMGTGRQPQHF. The CDR3, as DNA: TGTGCCAGTAGTCGGATGGGGACAGGGCGTCAGCCCCAGCATTTT.

The chain couples TRBV7-9 to TRBJ1-1; no clear D gene. Germline CDR1 reads SEHNR; CDR2 reads FQNEAQ (reference sequence). The CDR3 length is 13 residues. Trimming took off 5 bases at V and 3 bases at J, with 10 bases between the two ends. The CDR3 nucleotides read TGTGCCAGCAGCCACGACGGAGACACTGAAGCTTTCTTT. Amino acids: CASSHDGDTEAFF.

This rearrangement joins TRBV5-1 to TRBJ2-1; 11 nucleotides line up with TRBD2. V shed 4 bases and J 0 bases; nucleotides not matched to a gene: 3. There are 16 residues in the CDR3. The V gene's germline CDR1 is SGHRS and CDR2 YFSETQ. The CDR3 reads CASSPGTSGSYNEQFF. The DNA for the CDR3 is TGCGCCAGCAGCCCCGGGACTAGCGGCTCCTACAATGAGCAGTTCTTC.

The chain couples TRBV10-3 to TRBJ2-1; no reliable D call. The CDR3 loop spans 14 amino acids. Germline lookup yields CDR1 ENHRY and CDR2 SYGVKD. The V gene lost 2 bases and the J gene lost 8 bases, with 13 bases spanning the gap. The chain's CDR3 is CAISEVVLGDEQFF. The CDR3 DNA reads as TGTGCCATCAGTGAGGTGGTCCTGGGCGATGAGCAGTTCTTC.